The entry below gives a single TCR beta chain sequence along with its context. These data are taken from a study of blood T cell repertoires in COVID-19. Looking at the study overall: The cDNA or gDNA used as material had been derived from T cells, B-cell-depleted T cells, or PBMCs.

CDR3 length: 12 residues. Germline V gene data show CDR1 as SQVTM and CDR2 as ANQGSEA. Trimming at V came to 7 bases and at J to 2 bases, leaving 4 bases not matched to a gene. Some clones are missing from TCRdb's copy, which holds only in-frame ones; the method was immunoSEQ multiplex PCR. The profile shows 250,000 to 400,000 clones, around 89% of them singletons. Seattle enrolled patients during active infection and tracked them longitudinally. Sequencing was performed on peripheral blood. The origin of this receptor is a woman in her 30s with COVID-19, enrolled during active disease. The chain is built from TRBV29-1 and TRBJ1-1, with TRBD1 identical over 7 bases. The CDR3 reads CSGRDSNTEAFF. The DNA for the CDR3 is TGCAGCGGAAGGGACAGCAACACTGAAGCTTTCTTT.